This T cell receptor (beta chain) was identified in a study of T-cell reconstitution after alpha-beta-depleted transplantation in children. Trimming took 8 bases from V and 13 from J, leaving 21 bases between them. CDR1 MDHEN and CDR2 SYDVKM come from the germline V gene. The CDR3 runs to 14 residues. The authors prepared the TCRbeta library with unique molecular identifiers. Using its own MiXCR run on the PCR reads, TCRdb lists one record per CDR3 protein. There are a few hundred thousand distinct CDR3 sequences in the sample; 13% occur only once, and 2% to 2.5% lies in the top ten. Study-level findings and limits: Most T-cell counts and diversity one year after the transplant came from T cells that were newly produced.

Concerning this clonotype itself: Its antigen is currently unknown.

The TCR originated in a male patient younger than 18 who had a stem cell transplant for acute myeloid leukemia, so the T cells may come from the graft donor. V gene TRBV28 combines with J gene TRBJ1-6; D may be TRBD1 (5 bases). This specimen was PBMCs, mostly from graft donor cells, taken 360 days after TCRalphabeta/CD19-depleted stem cell transplant. CDR3 region: CASGGRAKIPPLHF. In nucleotides, the CDR3 is TGTGCCAGCGGGGGACGGGCGAAGATTCCTCCCCTCCACTTT. Full variable domain (remainder filled in from reference TRBV28 and TRBJ1-6): DVKVTQSSRYLVKRTGEKVFLECVQDMDHENMFWYRQDPGLGLRLIYFSYDVKMKEKGDIPEGYSVSREKKERFSLILESASTNQTSMYLCASGGRAKIPPLHFGNGTRLTVT.